Listed below are T cell receptor beta chains from one sample, sequenced in a study of blood T cell repertoires in COVID-19. Some clones are missing from TCRdb's copy, which holds only in-frame ones; the method was immunoSEQ multiplex PCR. The data contain 280,000 or so clones, approximately 86% of them singletons. Sequenced sample: peripheral blood. The receptor source for this set is a woman in her 30s who had recovered from COVID-19. The CDR3 runs from the conserved cysteine through the conserved F or W. A D gene is named only where the DNA matches it firmly. Some rows have no size entry. The others give once, few or many, or a class for an expanded clone.

>TRBD2|TRBV10-3|-|TRBJ2-5
TGTGCCATCAGGGGGACTAGCGAAGAGACCCAGTACTTC
CAIRGTSEETQYF
>-|TRBV6-5|-|TRBJ1-3
TGTGCCAGCAGGGACAGTGTCTCTGGAAACACCATATATTTT
CASRDSVSGNTIYF
>TRBD1|TRBV19|-|TRBJ2-2
TGTGCCAGTAGTTCGGACAGGGTTGCCGGGGAGCTGTTTTTT
CASSSDRVAGELFF
>-|TRBV5-1|-|TRBJ1-4
TGCGCCAGCAGCCCAGGGGACGTTGCAACTAATGAAAAACTGTTTTTT
CASSPGDVATNEKLFF
>TRBD1|TRBV6-5|few|TRBJ2-7
TGTGCCAGCAGTTACCCGACCCCGACAGGGGTGAACGAGCAGTACTTC
CASSYPTPTGVNEQYF
>TRBD1|TRBV7-2|-|TRBJ1-4
TGTGCCAGCAGCTCGGGACAGGGGTGGGGGGAAAAACTGTTTTTT
CASSSGQGWGEKLFF
>TRBD1|TRBV7-2|-|TRBJ2-7
TGTGCCAGCAGCACCAGACAGGGGGCGGTCGAGCAGTACTTC
CASSTRQGAVEQYF
>TRBD1|TRBV2|-|TRBJ1-2
TGTGCCAGCAAAGGGACAGGGGGGGGCGGCTACACCTTC
CASKGTGGGGYTF
>TRBD1|TRBV6-4|once|TRBJ1-1
TGTGCCAGCAGTGATCGGACAGGAGAAGCTTTCTTT
CASSDRTGEAFF
>TRBD2|TRBV5-1|-|TRBJ2-3
TGCGCCAGCAGCCCCCTGGCGGGGGGGGCCGCAGATACGCAGTATTTT
CASSPLAGGAADTQYF
>-|TRBV30|-|TRBJ1-1
TGTGCCTGGAGCTTCAACACTGAAGCTTTCTTT
CAWSFNTEAFF
>-|TRBV14|-|TRBJ2-3
TGTGCCAGCAGCCAGGCGGGGTCCGCAGATACGCAGTATTTT
CASSQAGSADTQYF
>-|TRBV19|-|TRBJ2-5
TGTGCCAGTAGTATTCCGCAAGAGACCCAGTACTTC
CASSIPQETQYF
>-|TRBV28|-|TRBJ1-1
TGTGCCAGCAGTATCGGAGACAGTGAAGCTTTCTTT
CASSIGDSEAFF
>TRBD2|TRBV9|-|TRBJ2-1
TGTGCCAGCAGCCCGACTAGCGGGGGGAGCTCCTACAATGAGCAGTTCTTC
CASSPTSGGSSYNEQFF
>-|TRBV7-9|-|TRBJ1-2
TGTGCCAGCAGCTTAGCCGGTGCGGCGGTTTCTCGCTATGGCTACACCTTC
CASSLAGAAVSRYGYTF
>-|TRBV4-1|-|TRBJ2-7
TGCGCCAGCAGCCAAGATATGTCTAGCGCATCCTACGAGCAGTACTTC
CASSQDMSSASYEQYF
>TRBD1|TRBV9|-|TRBJ1-3
TGTGCCAGCAGCGTAGGCGGGACAGATCCCTTCTCTGGAAACACCATATATTTT
CASSVGGTDPFSGNTIYF
>-|TRBV24-1|once|TRBJ2-3
TGTGCCACCAGTGACCCGGGTACTCCCACAGATACGCAGTATTTT
CATSDPGTPTDTQYF
>TRBD1|TRBV5-6|once|TRBJ1-1
TGTGCCAGCAGTCATGGCAGGGGGCACACTGAAGCTTTCTTT
CASSHGRGHTEAFF
>TRBD2|TRBV14|-|TRBJ2-3
TGTGCCAGCAGTCAAAGGGCGGGAGAGGGAGATACGCAGTATTTT
CASSQRAGEGDTQYF
>TRBD2|TRBV25-1|-|TRBJ2-4
TGTGCCAGCCCTGCAGGACTAGCGGGGAAAGCCAAAAACATTCAGTACTTC
CASPAGLAGKAKNIQYF
>TRBD1|TRBV15|once|TRBJ2-2
TGTGCCACCAGCAGAGCTTATCTGACGGGGACAGAACTTTCGAACACCGGGGAGCTGTTTTTT
CATSRAYLTGTELSNTGELFF
>-|TRBV6-1|-|TRBJ2-7
TGTGCCAGCAGTGAGACCACAGGGATTTACGAGCAGTACTTC
CASSETTGIYEQYF
>-|TRBV27|-|TRBJ1-1
TGTGCCAGCAGTTGGAGGGCCCAGAACACTGAAGCTTTCTTT
CASSWRAQNTEAFF
>-|TRBV7-9|-|TRBJ2-7
TGTGCCAGCAGCTTAGTTCCAGGTTCCTACGAGCAGTACTTC
CASSLVPGSYEQYF
>-|TRBV5-4|-|TRBJ2-5
TGTGCCAGCTCCAGACAGGTATACCAAGAGACCCAGTACTTC
CASSRQVYQETQYF
>TRBD1|TRBV5-7|-|TRBJ1-2
TGTGCCAGCAGAGACAGGGGGTTTTTGTATCTAGGTGGCTACACCTTC
CASRDRGFLYLGGYTF
>-|TRBV6-5|-|TRBJ1-3
TGTGCCAGCAGTCCCCGATGGGGAGACGGAAACACCATATATTTT
CASSPRWGDGNTIYF
>-|TRBV7-2|-|TRBJ2-5
TGTGCCAGCAGCTTTGGCCCCAAGGGACAACCCCAAGAGACCCAGTACTTC
CASSFGPKGQPQETQYF
>-|TRBV9|-|TRBJ1-4
TGTGCCAGCAGCCCGACACTTGACAGTAATGAAAAACTGTTTTTT
CASSPTLDSNEKLFF
>-|TRBV6-5|-|TRBJ2-7
TGTGCCCTCGCCCGCCGGGACGAGCAGTACTTC
CALARRDEQYF
>-|TRBV24-1|-|TRBJ2-7
TGTGCCACCAGTGAGGGGGCAGGGGAGCAGTACTTC
CATSEGAGEQYF
>-|TRBV20-1|-|TRBJ2-1
TGCAGTGCTAGTCCGGGCAATGAGCAGTTCTTC
CSASPGNEQFF
>-|TRBV24-1|-|TRBJ2-3
TGTGCCACCAGTACCCCTAACACAGATACGCAGTATTTT
CATSTPNTDTQYF
>-|TRBV4-2|-|TRBJ2-1
TGTGCCAGCAGCCAGGTCGGACAGTATGAGCAGTTCTTC
CASSQVGQYEQFF
>-|TRBV29-1|-|TRBJ2-7
TGCAGCGCTGACGAGGACGGGGGTGGCGAGCAGTACTTC
CSADEDGGGEQYF
>TRBD2|TRBV19|-|TRBJ2-1
TGTGCCAGTAGTATAGATGGACTAGCGGGAGGGTTCTCCTACAATGAGCAGTTCTTC
CASSIDGLAGGFSYNEQFF
>TRBD2|TRBV11-3|-|TRBJ2-5
TGTGCCAGCAGCCCCGGGACTAGCGAGTCGGAGACCCAGTACTTC
CASSPGTSESETQYF